Detailed here is one TCR beta chain. Measured with immunoSEQ multiplex PCR; TCRdb has only the in-frame clones, and not every one. The table includes about 250,000 clones, around 88% detected once. The entry originates in a study of blood T cell repertoires in COVID-19. V lost 0 bases to trimming and J lost 3 bases, with 13 bases between them. The CDR3 loop spans 16 amino acids. CDR1 and CDR2 from the germline V gene are MNHEY and SVGEGT. The origin of this receptor is a woman in her twenties or thirties with COVID-19, enrolled during active disease. V is TRBV6-2 or TRBV6-3 and J is TRBJ2-3; a weak D match, TRBD2 (7 bases). The sample comprised peripheral blood. The CDR3 sequence is CASSYSNGGPTDTQYF. In DNA form, the CDR3 reads TGTGCCAGCAGTTACTCGAACGGGGGGCCGACAGATACGCAGTATTTT.